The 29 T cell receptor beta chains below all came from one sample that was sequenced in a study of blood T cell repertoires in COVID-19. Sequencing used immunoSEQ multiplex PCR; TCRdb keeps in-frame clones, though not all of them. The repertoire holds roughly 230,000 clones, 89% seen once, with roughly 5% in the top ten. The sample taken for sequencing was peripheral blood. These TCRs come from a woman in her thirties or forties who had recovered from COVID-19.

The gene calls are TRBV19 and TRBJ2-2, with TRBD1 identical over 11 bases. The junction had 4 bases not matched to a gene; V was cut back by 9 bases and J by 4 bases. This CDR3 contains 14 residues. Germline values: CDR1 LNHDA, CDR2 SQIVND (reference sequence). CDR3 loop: CASRTGGSTGELFF. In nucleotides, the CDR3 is TGTGCCAGCAGGACAGGGGGCAGCACCGGGGAGCTGTTTTTT. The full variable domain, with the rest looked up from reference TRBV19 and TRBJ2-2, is DGGITQSPKYLFRKEGQNVTLSCEQNLNHDAMYWYRQDPGQGLRLIYYSQIVNDFQKGDIAEGYSVSREKKESFPLTVTSAQKNPTAFYLCASRTGGSTGELFFGEGSRLTVL.

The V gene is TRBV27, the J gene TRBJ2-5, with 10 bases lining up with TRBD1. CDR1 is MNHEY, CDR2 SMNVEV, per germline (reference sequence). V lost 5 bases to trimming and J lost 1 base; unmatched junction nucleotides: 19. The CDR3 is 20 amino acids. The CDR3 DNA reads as TGTGCCAGCAGTGTCTCACCGGGACAGGGGAATCTCTGGGGCCAAGAGACCCAGTACTTC. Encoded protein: CASSVSPGQGNLWGQETQYF.

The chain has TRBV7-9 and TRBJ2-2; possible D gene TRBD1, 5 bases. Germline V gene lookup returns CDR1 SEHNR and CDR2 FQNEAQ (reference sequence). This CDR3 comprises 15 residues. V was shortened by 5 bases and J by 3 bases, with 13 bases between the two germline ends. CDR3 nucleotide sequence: TGTGCCAGCAGCCCAACCCTAGGGGACACCGGGGAGCTGTTTTTT. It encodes CASSPTLGDTGELFF.

The CDR3 DNA sequence: TGTGCCAGCAGCTTTCCCGGACAGGCAGATGGCTACACCTTC. Protein product: CASSFPGQADGYTF. This chain connects TRBV7-2 to TRBJ1-2; 7 bases fit TRBD1. Trimming at V came to 3 bases and at J to 6 bases, leaving 7 bases not matched to a gene. The CDR3 has 14 amino acids. Germline loops: CDR1 SGHTA, CDR2 FQGNSA. Together with reference TRBV7-2 and TRBJ1-2, the CDR3 gives the full variable domain: GAGVSQSPSNKVTEKGKDVELRCDPISGHTALYWYRQSLGQGLEFLIYFQGNSAPDKSGLPSDRFSAERTGGSVSTLTIQRTQQEDSAVYLCASSFPGQADGYTFGSGTRLTVV.

The CDR3 loop is CAWSVAWTSGLGNTGELFF. CDR3 DNA sequence: TGTGCCTGGAGTGTAGCTTGGACTAGCGGCCTGGGAAACACCGGGGAGCTGTTTTTT. The V call is TRBV30, the J call TRBJ2-2; TRBD2 matches 10 bases. Trimming removed 0 bases from V and 2 bases from J; junction bases left unmatched: 12. Germline-derived CDR1 and CDR2 are GTSNPN and SVGIG (reference sequence). The length of the CDR3 is 19 residues.

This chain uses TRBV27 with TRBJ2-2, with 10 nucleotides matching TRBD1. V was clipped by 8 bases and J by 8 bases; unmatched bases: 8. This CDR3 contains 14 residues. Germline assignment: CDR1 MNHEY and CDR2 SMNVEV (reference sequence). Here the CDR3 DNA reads TGTGCCAGCCGGGACAGGGGCTATTCTGGGGAGCTGTTTTTT. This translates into CASRDRGYSGELFF.

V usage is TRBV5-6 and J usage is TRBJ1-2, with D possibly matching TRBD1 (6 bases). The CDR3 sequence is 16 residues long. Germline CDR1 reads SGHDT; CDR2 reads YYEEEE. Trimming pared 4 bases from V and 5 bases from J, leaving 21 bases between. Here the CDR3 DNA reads TGTGCCAGCAGCCAAACCGCAGGGGTAGGTGGATATGGCTACACCTTC. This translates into CASSQTAGVGGYGYTF.

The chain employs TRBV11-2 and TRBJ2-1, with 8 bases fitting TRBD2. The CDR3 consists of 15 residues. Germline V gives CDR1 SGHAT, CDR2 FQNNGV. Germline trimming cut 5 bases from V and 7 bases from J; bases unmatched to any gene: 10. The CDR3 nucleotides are TGTGCCAGCAGCCCTTGGGCGGGAGGCGGAAATGAGCAGTTCTTC. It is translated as CASSPWAGGGNEQFF. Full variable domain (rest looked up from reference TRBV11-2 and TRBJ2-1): EAGVAQSPRYKIIEKRQSVAFWCNPISGHATLYWYQQILGQGPKLLIQFQNNGVVDDSQLPKDRFSAERLKGVDSTLKIQPAKLEDSAVYLCASSPWAGGGNEQFFGPGTRLTVL.

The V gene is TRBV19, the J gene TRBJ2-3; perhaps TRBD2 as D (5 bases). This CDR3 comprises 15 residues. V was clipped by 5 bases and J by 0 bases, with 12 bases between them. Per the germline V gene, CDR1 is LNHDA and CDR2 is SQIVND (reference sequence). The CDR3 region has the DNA TGTGCCAGTAGTCCTACACTAGAAAGCACAGATACGCAGTATTTT. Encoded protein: CASSPTLESTDTQYF.

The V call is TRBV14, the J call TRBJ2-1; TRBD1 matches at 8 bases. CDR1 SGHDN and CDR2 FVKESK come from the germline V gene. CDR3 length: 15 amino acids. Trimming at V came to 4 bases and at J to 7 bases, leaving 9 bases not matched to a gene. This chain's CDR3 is CASSPRQGMLNEQFF. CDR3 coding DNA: TGTGCCAGCAGCCCCAGACAGGGGATGCTTAATGAGCAGTTCTTC.

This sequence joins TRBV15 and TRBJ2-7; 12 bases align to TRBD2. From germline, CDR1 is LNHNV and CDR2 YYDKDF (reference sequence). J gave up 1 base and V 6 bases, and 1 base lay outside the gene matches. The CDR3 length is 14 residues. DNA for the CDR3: TGTGCCACCAGACTAGCGGGAGGATCCTACGAGCAGTACGTC. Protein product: CATRLAGGSYEQYV.

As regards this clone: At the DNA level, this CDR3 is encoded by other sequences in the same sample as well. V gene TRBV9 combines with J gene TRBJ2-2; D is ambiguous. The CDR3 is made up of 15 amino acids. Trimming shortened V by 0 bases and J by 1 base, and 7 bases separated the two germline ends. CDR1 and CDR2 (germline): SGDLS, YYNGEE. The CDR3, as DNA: TGTGCCAGCAGCGTAGGAGGTCGGAACACCGGGGAGCTGTTTTTT. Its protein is CASSVGGRNTGELFF. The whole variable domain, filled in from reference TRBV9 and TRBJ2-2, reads DSGVTQTPKHLITATGQRVTLRCSPRSGDLSVYWYQQSLDQGLQFLIQYYNGEERAKGNILERFSAQQFPDLHSELNLSSLELGDSALYFCASSVGGRNTGELFFGEGSRLTVL.

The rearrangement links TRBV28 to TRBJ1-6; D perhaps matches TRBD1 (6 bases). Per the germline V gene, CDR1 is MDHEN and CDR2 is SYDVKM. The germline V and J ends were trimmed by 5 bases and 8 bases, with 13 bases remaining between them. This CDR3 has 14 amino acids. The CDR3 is CASSLRQEYSPLHF. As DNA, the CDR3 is TGTGCCAGCAGTCTCCGACAGGAGTATTCACCCCTCCACTTT.

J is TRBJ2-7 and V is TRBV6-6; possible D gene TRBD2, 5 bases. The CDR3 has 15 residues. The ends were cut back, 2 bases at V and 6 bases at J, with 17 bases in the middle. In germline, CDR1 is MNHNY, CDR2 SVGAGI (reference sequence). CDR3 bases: TGTGCCAGCAGTTACACTATACAGCGTGAGGGCGAGCAGTACGTC. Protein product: CASSYTIQREGEQYV.

CDR3 DNA: TGTGCCAGCAGCGGGACAGGGGGCACTCAAAGCCGTAACACCGGGGAGCTGTTTTTT. This encodes CASSGTGGTQSRNTGELFF. The chain carries TRBV9 and TRBJ2-2; 11 nucleotides match TRBD1. Germline V lookup: CDR1 SGDLS, CDR2 YYNGEE. The CDR3 is 19 amino acids. V shed 3 bases and J 2 bases; nucleotides not matched to a gene: 12.

The CDR3 bases are TGTGCCAGTAGTTGGACGGCTGGACTTAACACAGATACGCAGTATTTT. Protein product: CASSWTAGLNTDTQYF. This chain uses TRBV19 with TRBJ2-3, with D possibly TRBD2 on 5 matching bases. Trimming shortened V by 5 bases and J by 2 bases, and 17 bases separated the two germline ends. Germline V gene data show CDR1 as LNHDA and CDR2 as SQIVND (reference sequence). This CDR3 has 16 amino acids.

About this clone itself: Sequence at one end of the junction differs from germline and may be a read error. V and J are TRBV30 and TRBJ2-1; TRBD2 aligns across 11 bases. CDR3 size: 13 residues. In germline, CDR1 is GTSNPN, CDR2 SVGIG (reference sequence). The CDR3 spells CAWSVTSGVTRLF. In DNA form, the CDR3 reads TGTGCCTGGAGTGTGACTAGCGGGGTGACAAGGCTCTTC.

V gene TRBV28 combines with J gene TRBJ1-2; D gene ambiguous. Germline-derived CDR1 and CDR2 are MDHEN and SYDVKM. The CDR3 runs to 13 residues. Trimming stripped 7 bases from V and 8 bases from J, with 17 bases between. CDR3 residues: CASMRENLQGYTF. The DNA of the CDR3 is TGTGCCAGCATGAGGGAGAACCTTCAAGGCTACACCTTC.

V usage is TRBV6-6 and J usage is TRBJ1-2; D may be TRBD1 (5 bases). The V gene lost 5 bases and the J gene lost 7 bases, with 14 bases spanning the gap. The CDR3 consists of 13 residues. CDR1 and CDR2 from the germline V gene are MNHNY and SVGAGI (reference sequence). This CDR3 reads CASSETESAGYTF. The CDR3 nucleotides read TGTGCCAGCAGTGAGACAGAATCCGCTGGCTACACCTTC.

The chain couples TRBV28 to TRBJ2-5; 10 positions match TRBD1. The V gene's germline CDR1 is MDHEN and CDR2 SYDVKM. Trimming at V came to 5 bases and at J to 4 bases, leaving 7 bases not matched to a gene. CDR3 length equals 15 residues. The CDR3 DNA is TGTGCCAGCAGTGAACCGGGACAGGGGTTAGAGACCCAGTACTTC. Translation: CASSEPGQGLETQYF. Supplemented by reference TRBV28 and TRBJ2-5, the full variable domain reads DVKVTQSSRYLVKRTGEKVFLECVQDMDHENMFWYRQDPGLGLRLIYFSYDVKMKEKGDIPEGYSVSREKKERFSLILESASTNQTSMYLCASSEPGQGLETQYFGPGTRLLVL.

The CDR3 DNA reads as TGTGCCAGCAGCTCGGAGGAGGGGACCGAGACCCAGTACTTC. Amino acid sequence: CASSSEEGTETQYF. The chain employs TRBV11-1 and TRBJ2-5; tentatively, D is TRBD2 (6 bases). V dropped 4 bases and J dropped 5 bases, with 14 bases sitting between them. Germline V gene data show CDR1 as SGHAT and CDR2 as FQDESV (reference sequence). The CDR3 is made up of 14 amino acids.

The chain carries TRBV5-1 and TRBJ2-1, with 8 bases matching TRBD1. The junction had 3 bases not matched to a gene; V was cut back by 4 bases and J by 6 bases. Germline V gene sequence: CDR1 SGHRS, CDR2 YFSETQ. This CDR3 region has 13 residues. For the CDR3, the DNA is TGCGCCAGCAGCCAGGACAGGGTCAATGAGCAGTTCTTC. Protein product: CASSQDRVNEQFF.

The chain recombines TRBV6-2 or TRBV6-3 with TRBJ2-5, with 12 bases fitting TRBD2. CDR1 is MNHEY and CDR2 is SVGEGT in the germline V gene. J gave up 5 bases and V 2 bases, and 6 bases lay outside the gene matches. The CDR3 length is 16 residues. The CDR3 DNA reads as TGTGCCAGCAGTTACGGTCTAGCGGGGGGGCCGGAGACCCAGTACTTC. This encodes CASSYGLAGGPETQYF.

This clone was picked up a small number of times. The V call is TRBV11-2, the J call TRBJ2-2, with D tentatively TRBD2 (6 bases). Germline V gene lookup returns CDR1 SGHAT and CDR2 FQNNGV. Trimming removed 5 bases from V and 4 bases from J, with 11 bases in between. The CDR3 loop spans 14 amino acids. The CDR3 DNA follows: TGTGCCAGCAGCCGCGGGACGGCCACCGGGGAGCTGTTTTTT. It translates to CASSRGTATGELFF.

As DNA, the CDR3 is TGTGCCAGCACCCGGAGGGACAGGGCTGAAGCTTTCTTT. Amino acids: CASTRRDRAEAFF. The V and J genes are TRBV6-5 and TRBJ1-1; TRBD1 agrees at 9 bases. The CDR3 covers 13 residues. CDR1 is MNHEY, CDR2 SVGAGI, per germline. With V trimmed by 7 bases and J by 6 bases, 6 bases remained unmatched.

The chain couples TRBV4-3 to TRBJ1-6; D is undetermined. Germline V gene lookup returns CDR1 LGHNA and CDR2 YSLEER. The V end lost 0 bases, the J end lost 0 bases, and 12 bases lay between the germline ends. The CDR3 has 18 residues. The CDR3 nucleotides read TGCGCCAGCAGCCAAGACTTGGCGGGAAGCTCCTATAATTCACCCCTCCACTTT. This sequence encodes CASSQDLAGSSYNSPLHF.

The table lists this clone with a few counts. The CDR3 here is CASSVLSGLELNEQFF. CDR3 coding DNA: TGTGCCAGCAGCGTACTCTCGGGACTAGAGCTCAATGAGCAGTTCTTC. The chain couples TRBV9 to TRBJ2-1, with TRBD2 matching 8 bases. V was pared by 1 base and J by 6 bases, with 9 bases of the junction left unmatched. CDR3 length equals 16 residues. Germline V gene sequence: CDR1 SGDLS, CDR2 YYNGEE. The full variable domain, with the rest looked up from reference TRBV9 and TRBJ2-1, is DSGVTQTPKHLITATGQRVTLRCSPRSGDLSVYWYQQSLDQGLQFLIQYYNGEERAKGNILERFSAQQFPDLHSELNLSSLELGDSALYFCASSVLSGLELNEQFFGPGTRLTVL.

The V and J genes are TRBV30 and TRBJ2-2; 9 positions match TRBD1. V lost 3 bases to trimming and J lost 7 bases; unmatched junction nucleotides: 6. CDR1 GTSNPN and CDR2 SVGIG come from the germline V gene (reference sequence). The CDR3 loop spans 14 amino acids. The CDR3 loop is CAWRGQGQIGELFF. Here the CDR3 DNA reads TGTGCCTGGAGGGGACAGGGCCAAATCGGGGAGCTGTTTTTT.

CDR3 residues: CASSRTSLRLAGNYEQFF. CDR3 DNA sequence: TGTGCCAGCAGCCGAACAAGTCTTCGGCTAGCGGGGAATTATGAGCAGTTCTTC. The V and J genes are TRBV13 and TRBJ2-1; 9 bases are a match to TRBD2. CDR3 length equals 18 residues. J lost 8 bases, V lost 5 bases, and 19 bases had no gene match. Germline V gene lookup returns CDR1 PRHDT and CDR2 FYEKMQ (reference sequence). Variable domain in full (rest from reference TRBV13 and TRBJ2-1): AAGVIQSPRHLIKEKRETATLKCYPIPRHDTVYWYQQGPGQDPQFLISFYEKMQSDKGSIPDRFSAQQFSDYHSELNMSSLELGDSALYFCASSRTSLRLAGNYEQFFGPGTRLTVL.